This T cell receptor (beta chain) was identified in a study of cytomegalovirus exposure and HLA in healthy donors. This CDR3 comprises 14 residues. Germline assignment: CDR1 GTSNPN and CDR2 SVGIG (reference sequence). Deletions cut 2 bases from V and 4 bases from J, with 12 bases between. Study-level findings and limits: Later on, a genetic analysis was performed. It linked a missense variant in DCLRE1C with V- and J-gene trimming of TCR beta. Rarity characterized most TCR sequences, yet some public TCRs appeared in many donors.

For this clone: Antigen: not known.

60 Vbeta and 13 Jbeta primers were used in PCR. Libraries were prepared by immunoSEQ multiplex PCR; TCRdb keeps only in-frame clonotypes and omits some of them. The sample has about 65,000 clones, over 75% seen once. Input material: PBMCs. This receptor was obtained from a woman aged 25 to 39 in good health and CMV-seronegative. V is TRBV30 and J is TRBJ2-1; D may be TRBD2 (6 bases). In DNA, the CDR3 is TGTGCCTGGAGTAGCCAGCGGGCGTACAATGAGCAGTTCTTC. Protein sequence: CAWSSQRAYNEQFF.